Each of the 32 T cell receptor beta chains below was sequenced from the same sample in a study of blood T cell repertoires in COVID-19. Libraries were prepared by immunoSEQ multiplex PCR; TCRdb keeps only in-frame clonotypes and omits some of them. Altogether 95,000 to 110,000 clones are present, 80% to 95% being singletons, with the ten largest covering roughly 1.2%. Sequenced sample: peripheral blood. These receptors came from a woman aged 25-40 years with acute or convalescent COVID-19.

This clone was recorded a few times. Written as DNA, the CDR3 is TGTGCCAGCAGATCCGACTACAGGGGAAAGGGAACTGAAGCTTTCTTT. Encoded protein: CASRSDYRGKGTEAFF. The chain uses TRBV7-9 and TRBJ1-1, with 7 bases that match TRBD1. The V gene end was trimmed by 6 bases and the J gene end by 5 bases; junction bases not matched to a gene: 15. This CDR3 is built from 16 residues. Germline V gene sequence: CDR1 SEHNR, CDR2 FQNEAQ (reference sequence).

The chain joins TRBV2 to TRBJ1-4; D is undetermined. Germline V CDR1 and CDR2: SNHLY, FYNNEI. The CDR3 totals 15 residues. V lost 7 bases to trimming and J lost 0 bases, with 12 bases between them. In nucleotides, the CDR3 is TGTGCCAGCATAAACAGCCTCACAACTAATGAAAAACTGTTTTTT. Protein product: CASINSLTTNEKLFF. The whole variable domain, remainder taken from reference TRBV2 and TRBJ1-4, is EPEVTQTPSHQVTQMGQEVILRCVPISNHLYFYWYRQILGQKVEFLVSFYNNEISEKSEIFDDQFSVERPDGSNFTLKIRSTKLEDSAMYFCASINSLTTNEKLFFGSGTQLSVL.

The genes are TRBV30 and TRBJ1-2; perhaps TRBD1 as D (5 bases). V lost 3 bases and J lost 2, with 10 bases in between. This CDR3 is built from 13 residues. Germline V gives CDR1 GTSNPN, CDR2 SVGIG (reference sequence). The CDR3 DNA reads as TGTGCCTGGAGACGCCAGGGCAACTATGGCTACACCTTC. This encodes CAWRRQGNYGYTF.

CDR3 bases: TGTGCCAGCACCGATGAGCGGGGCGCCTACAATGAGCAGTTCTTC. It translates to CASTDERGAYNEQFF. This chain connects TRBV9 to TRBJ2-1; 7 bases map to TRBD2. Trimming took 6 bases from V and 2 from J; bases not matched to a gene: 8. This CDR3 is built from 15 residues. In germline, CDR1 is SGDLS, CDR2 YYNGEE.

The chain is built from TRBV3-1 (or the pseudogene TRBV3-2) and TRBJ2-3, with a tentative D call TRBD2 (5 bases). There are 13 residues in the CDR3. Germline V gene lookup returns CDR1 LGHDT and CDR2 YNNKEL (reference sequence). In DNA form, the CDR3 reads TGTGCATCCGCCGGGGTTAGCACAGATACGCAGTATTTT. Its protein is CASAGVSTDTQYF.

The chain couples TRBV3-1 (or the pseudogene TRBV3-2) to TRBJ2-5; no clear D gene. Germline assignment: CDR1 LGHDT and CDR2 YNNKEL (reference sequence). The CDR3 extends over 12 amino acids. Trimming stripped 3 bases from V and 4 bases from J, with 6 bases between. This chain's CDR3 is CASSHSTETQYF. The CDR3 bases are TGTGCCAGCAGCCACTCTACAGAGACCCAGTACTTC.

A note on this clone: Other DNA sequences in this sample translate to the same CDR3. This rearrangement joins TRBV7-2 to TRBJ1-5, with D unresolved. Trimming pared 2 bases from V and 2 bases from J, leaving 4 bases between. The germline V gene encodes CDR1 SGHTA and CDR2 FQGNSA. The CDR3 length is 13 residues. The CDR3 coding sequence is TGTGCCAGCAGCTTACGGGGCAATCAGCCCCAGCATTTT. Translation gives CASSLRGNQPQHF.

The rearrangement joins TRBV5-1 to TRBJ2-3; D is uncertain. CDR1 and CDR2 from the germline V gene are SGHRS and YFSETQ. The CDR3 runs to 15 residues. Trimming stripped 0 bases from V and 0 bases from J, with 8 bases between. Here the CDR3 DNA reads TGCGCCAGCAGCTTGGTGGGCGACAGCACAGATACGCAGTATTTT. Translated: CASSLVGDSTDTQYF. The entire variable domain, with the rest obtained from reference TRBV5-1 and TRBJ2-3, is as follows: KAGVTQTPRYLIKTRGQQVTLSCSPISGHRSVSWYQQTPGQGLQFLFEYFSETQRNKGNFPGRFSGRQFSNSRSEMNVSTLELGDSALYLCASSLVGDSTDTQYFGPGTRLTVL.

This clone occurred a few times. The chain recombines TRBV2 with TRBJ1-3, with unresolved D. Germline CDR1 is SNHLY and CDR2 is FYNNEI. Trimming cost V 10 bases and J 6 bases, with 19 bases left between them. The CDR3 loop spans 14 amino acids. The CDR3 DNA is TGTGCCATTCCCACGGCAGGCTCGGTAAACACCATATATTTT. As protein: CAIPTAGSVNTIYF.

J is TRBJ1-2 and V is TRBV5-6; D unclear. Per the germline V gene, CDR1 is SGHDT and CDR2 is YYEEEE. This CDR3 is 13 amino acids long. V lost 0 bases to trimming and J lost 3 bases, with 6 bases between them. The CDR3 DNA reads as TGTGCCAGCAGCTTGGACGGAGACTATGGCTACACCTTC. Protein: CASSLDGDYGYTF.

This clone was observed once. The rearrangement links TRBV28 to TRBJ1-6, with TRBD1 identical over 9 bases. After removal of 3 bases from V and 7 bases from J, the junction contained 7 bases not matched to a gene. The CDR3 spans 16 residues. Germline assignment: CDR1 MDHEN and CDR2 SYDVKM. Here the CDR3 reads CASSLEGQGQNSPLHF. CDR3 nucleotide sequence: TGTGCCAGCAGTTTGGAGGGACAGGGACAAAATTCACCCCTCCACTTT.

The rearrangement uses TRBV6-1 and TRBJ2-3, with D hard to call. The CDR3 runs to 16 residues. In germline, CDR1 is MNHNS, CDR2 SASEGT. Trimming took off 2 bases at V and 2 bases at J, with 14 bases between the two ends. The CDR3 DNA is TGTGCCAGCAGTGAAACCGTGGCAGTACCCACAGATACGCAGTATTTT. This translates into CASSETVAVPTDTQYF.

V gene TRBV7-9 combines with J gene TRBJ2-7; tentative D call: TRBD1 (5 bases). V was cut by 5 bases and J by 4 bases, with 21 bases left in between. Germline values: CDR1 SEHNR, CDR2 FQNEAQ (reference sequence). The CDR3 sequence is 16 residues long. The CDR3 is CASSGSTEIYPYEQYF. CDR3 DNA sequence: TGTGCCAGCAGCGGATCGACAGAAATCTACCCGTACGAGCAGTACTTC.

The CDR3, as DNA: TGTGCCAGCAGCGAGGGGCCATCAACTAATGAAAAACTGTTTTTT. It encodes CASSEGPSTNEKLFF. This chain uses TRBV9 with TRBJ1-4; weak D call: TRBD1 (5 bases). Germline CDR1 is SGDLS and CDR2 is YYNGEE. Between the trimmed V and J ends, which lost 3 bases and 0 bases, there was a span of 9 bases. The CDR3 length is 15 residues.

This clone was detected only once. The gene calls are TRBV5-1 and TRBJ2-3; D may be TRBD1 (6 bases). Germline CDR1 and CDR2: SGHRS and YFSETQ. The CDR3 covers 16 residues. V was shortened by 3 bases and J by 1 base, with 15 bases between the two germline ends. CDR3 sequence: CASSSLQGSGTDTQYF. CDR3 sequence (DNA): TGCGCCAGCAGCTCGCTACAGGGATCAGGCACAGATACGCAGTATTTT.

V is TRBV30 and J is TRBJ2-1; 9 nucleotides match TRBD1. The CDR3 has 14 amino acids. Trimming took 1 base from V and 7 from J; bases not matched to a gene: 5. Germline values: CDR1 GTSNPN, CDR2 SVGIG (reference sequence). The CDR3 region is CAWSAGTGRNEQFF. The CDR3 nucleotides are TGTGCCTGGAGTGCAGGGACAGGGAGAAATGAGCAGTTCTTC.

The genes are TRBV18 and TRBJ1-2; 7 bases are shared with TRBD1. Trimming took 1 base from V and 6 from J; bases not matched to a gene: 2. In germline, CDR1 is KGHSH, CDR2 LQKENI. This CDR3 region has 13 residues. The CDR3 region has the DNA TGTGCCAGCTCACCACAGGGGGCGAATGGCTACACCTTC. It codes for CASSPQGANGYTF.

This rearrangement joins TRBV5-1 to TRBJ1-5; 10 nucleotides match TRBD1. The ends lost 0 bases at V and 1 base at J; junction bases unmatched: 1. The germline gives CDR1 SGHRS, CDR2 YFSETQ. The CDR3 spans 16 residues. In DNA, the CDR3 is TGCGCCAGCAGCTTGGGGGGACAGGGGAGCAATCAGCCCCAGCATTTT. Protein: CASSLGGQGSNQPQHF.

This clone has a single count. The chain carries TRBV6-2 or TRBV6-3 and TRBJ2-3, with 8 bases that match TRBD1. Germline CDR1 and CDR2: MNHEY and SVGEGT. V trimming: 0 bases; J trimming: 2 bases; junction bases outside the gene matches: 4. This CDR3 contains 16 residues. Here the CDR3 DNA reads TGTGCCAGCAGTTACTCGCGGACAGGGACCACAGATACGCAGTATTTT. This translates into CASSYSRTGTTDTQYF.

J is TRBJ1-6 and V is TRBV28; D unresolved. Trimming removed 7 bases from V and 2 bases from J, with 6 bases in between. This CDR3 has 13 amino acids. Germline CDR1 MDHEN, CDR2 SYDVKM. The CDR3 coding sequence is TGTGCCAGCACGAGCCCCTATAATTCACCCCTCCACTTT. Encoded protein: CASTSPYNSPLHF.

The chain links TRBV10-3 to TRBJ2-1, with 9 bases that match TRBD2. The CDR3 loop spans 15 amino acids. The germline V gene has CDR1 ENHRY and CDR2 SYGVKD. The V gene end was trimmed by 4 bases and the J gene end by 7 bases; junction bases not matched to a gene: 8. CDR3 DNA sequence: TGTGCCATCAGTGTCGGTAGCGGGAGTAGGAATGAGCAGTTCTTC. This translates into CAISVGSGSRNEQFF.

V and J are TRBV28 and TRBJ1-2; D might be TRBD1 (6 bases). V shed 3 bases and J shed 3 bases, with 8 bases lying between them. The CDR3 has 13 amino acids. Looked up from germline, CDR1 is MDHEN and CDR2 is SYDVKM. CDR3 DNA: TGTGCCAGCAGTTTTAAGGGGGACTATGGCTACACCTTC. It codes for CASSFKGDYGYTF.

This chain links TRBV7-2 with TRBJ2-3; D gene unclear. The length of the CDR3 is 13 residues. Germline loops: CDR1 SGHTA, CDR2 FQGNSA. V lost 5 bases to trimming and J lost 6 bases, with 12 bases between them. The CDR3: CASSPIEADTQYF. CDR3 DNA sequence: TGTGCCAGCAGCCCGATCGAGGCGGATACGCAGTATTTT.

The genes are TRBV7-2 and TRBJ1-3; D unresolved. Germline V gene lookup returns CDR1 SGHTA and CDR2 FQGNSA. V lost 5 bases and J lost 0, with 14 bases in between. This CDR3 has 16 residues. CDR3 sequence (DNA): TGTGCCAGCAGCCCCTCGGTGGGCCTCTCTGGAAACACCATATATTTT. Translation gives CASSPSVGLSGNTIYF.

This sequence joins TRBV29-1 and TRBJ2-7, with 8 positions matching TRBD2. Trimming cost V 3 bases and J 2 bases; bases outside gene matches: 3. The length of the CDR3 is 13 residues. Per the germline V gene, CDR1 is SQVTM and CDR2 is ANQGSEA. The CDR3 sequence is CSVDRGGTYEQYF. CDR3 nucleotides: TGCAGCGTTGACCGGGGGGGTACCTACGAGCAGTACTTC.

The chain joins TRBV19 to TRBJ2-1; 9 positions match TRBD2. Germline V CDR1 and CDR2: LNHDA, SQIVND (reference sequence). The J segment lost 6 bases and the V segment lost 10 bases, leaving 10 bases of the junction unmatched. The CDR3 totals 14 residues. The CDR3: CATTSSGVFNEQFF. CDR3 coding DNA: TGTGCCACAACGTCTAGCGGGGTTTTCAATGAGCAGTTCTTC.

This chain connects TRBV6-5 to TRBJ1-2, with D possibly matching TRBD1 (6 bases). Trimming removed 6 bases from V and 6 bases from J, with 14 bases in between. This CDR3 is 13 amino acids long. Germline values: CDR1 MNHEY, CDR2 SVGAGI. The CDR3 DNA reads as TGTGCCAGCAGCCTCAGGGGATCGAATGGCTACACCTTC. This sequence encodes CASSLRGSNGYTF.

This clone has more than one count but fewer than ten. DNA for the CDR3: TGTGCCTGGAGTGCATATAGGGACAGGGGGCTTTGTCAGCCCCAGCATTTT. Protein product: CAWSAYRDRGLCQPQHF. The J gene is TRBJ1-5, the V gene TRBV30; 12 positions match TRBD1. The CDR3 is 17 residues long. V lost 1 base and J lost 6; bases outside the gene matches: 10. CDR1 and CDR2 (germline): GTSNPN, SVGIG (reference sequence).

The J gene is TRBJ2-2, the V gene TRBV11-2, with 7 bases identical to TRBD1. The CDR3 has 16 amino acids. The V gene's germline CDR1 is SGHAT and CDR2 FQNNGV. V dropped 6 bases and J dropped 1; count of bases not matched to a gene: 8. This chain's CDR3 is CASRQTGTVNTGELFF. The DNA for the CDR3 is TGTGCCAGCAGACAAACCGGGACAGTGAACACCGGGGAGCTGTTTTTT.

The CDR3 DNA sequence: TGTGCCAGCAGCTATCTAAATAGCAATCAGCCCCAGCATTTT. Protein product: CASSYLNSNQPQHF. The chain recombines TRBV7-2 with TRBJ1-5; unclear D gene. The germline V and J ends were trimmed by 4 bases and 0 bases, with 7 bases remaining between them. This CDR3 has 14 residues. The germline gives CDR1 SGHTA, CDR2 FQGNSA.

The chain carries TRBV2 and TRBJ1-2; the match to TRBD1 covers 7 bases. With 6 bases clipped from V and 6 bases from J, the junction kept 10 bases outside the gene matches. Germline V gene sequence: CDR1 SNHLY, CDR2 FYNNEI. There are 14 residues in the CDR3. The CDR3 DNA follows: TGTGCCAGCAGGACGACAGGGATTAGCGATGGCTACACCTTC. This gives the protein CASRTTGISDGYTF.

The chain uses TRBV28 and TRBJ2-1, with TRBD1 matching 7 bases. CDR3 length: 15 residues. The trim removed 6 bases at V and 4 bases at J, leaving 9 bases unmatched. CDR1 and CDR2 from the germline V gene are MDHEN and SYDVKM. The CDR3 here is CASSPGQVLYNEQFF. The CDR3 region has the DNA TGTGCCAGCAGCCCCGGACAGGTTTTATACAATGAGCAGTTCTTC.